This T cell receptor (beta chain) comes out of a study of blood T cells in healthy people across ages. Isolation yielded PBMCs, at least 7 million per sample, in every case. With each sample, at least 6 micrograms of total RNA were extracted. Note on this clonotype: What it binds is unknown.

The second PCR ran about 6 to 11 cycles with a sample-barcoded 5' primer and J-beta primers. TCRdb independently ran MiXCR on the 5' RACE reads; one entry per CDR3 protein. Of 550,000 to 650,000 distinct CDR3 sequences listed, roughly 30% were seen once; the top ten hold 15% to 17%. Study-wide results and limits: Age showed a roughly linear inverse relationship with TCR beta diversity per million T cells.

Germline V CDR1 and CDR2: LGHDT, YNNKEL (reference sequence). The CDR3 covers 15 residues. Trimming left V 5 bases short and J 0 bases short, with 10 bases between. Sequencing was carried out using blood. The chain carries TRBV3-1 and TRBJ2-2; D is possibly TRBD2 (5 bases). This TCR derives from a woman at least 80 years old in good health. The CDR3 region is CASSWTDANTGELFF. The CDR3 DNA follows: TGTGCCAGCAGCTGGACTGACGCGAACACCGGGGAGCTGTTTTTT.